Each of the 32 T cell receptor beta chains below was sequenced from the same sample in a study of blood T cell repertoires in COVID-19. Produced via immunoSEQ multiplex PCR; TCRdb's table is partial and in-frame only. Here the sample spans approximately 98,000 clones, roughly four fifths being singletons. What was sequenced was peripheral blood. The receptors were sampled from a woman in her 70s with acute or convalescent COVID-19.

The chain combines TRBV19 with TRBJ2-3, with 8 positions matching TRBD2. The CDR3 is made up of 17 amino acids. V lost 4 bases and J lost 3; bases outside the gene matches: 12. Germline loops: CDR1 LNHDA, CDR2 SQIVND (reference sequence). CDR3 region: CASSTAGGAGATDTQYF. CDR3 coding DNA: TGTGCCAGTAGTACTGCCGGGGGAGCGGGGGCGACAGATACGCAGTATTTT.

The chain carries TRBV9 and TRBJ1-6, with D perhaps TRBD1 (5 bases). Per germline, CDR1 SGDLS and CDR2 YYNGEE. This CDR3 is 17 amino acids long. The germline V and J ends were trimmed by 2 bases and 7 bases, with 19 bases remaining between them. The CDR3 sequence is CASSVGRGNLMNSPLHF. CDR3 nucleotides: TGTGCCAGCAGCGTGGGGAGGGGAAATTTAATGAATTCACCCCTCCACTTT.

The chain is built from TRBV28 and TRBJ1-2; tentative D call: TRBD1 (5 bases). V gave up 6 bases and J gave up 3 bases, with 17 bases separating them. The germline V gene has CDR1 MDHEN and CDR2 SYDVKM. This CDR3 spans 15 amino acids. The CDR3 DNA sequence: TGTGCCAGCAGCAAAACAGGAATGAGAGACTATGGCTACACCTTC. Amino acid sequence: CASSKTGMRDYGYTF.

The chain is built from TRBV6-5 and TRBJ1-4, with TRBD1 identical over 7 bases. Germline assignment: CDR1 MNHEY and CDR2 SVGAGI. The CDR3 length is 13 residues. After removal of 5 bases from V and 9 bases from J, the junction contained 6 bases not matched to a gene. The CDR3 is CASSPSTGKKLFF. As DNA, the CDR3 is TGTGCCAGCAGTCCCTCGACAGGGAAAAAACTGTTTTTT.

This sequence joins TRBV10-3 and TRBJ1-2, with D possibly TRBD1 on 5 matching bases. This CDR3 is built from 15 residues. Per germline, CDR1 ENHRY and CDR2 SYGVKD. Trimming cost V 5 bases and J 0 bases, with 13 bases left between them. This CDR3 is CAISKDSRANYGYTF. The CDR3 DNA follows: TGTGCCATCAGTAAAGACAGTCGAGCTAACTATGGCTACACCTTC.

The chain links TRBV30 to TRBJ1-6, with D maybe TRBD1 (5 bases). Germline V gene sequence: CDR1 GTSNPN, CDR2 SVGIG (reference sequence). Trimming removed 4 bases at V and 8 bases at J, with 12 bases between. The CDR3 runs 13 residues. CDR3 in amino acids: CAWTGWGYSPLHF. CDR3 DNA: TGTGCCTGGACAGGGTGGGGTTATTCACCCCTCCACTTT.

The gene calls are TRBV15 and TRBJ1-2, with D tentatively TRBD1 (6 bases). V lost 4 bases, J lost 0 bases, and 12 bases lay in between. Germline CDR1 LNHNV, CDR2 YYDKDF (reference sequence). The CDR3 sequence is 15 residues long. As DNA, the CDR3 is TGTGCCACCAGCAAGGGTGGACAGACTAACTATGGCTACACCTTC. It encodes CATSKGGQTNYGYTF.

This chain uses TRBV13 with TRBJ2-3; D unresolved. CDR3 length: 11 amino acids. The germline V and J ends were trimmed by 7 bases and 4 bases, with 6 bases remaining between them. Germline V gene sequence: CDR1 PRHDT, CDR2 FYEKMQ (reference sequence). CDR3 nucleotide sequence: TGTGCCAGCACTAGAGCAGATACGCAGTATTTT. Its translation: CASTRADTQYF.

J is TRBJ1-5 and V is TRBV19; TRBD1 aligns across 8 bases. CDR3 length equals 15 residues. Losses at the gene ends were 9 bases for V and 1 base for J; bases not matched to a gene: 8. CDR1 LNHDA and CDR2 SQIVND come from the germline V gene (reference sequence). CDR3 amino acids: CASKPGQDSNQPQHF. CDR3 DNA sequence: TGTGCCAGCAAACCGGGACAGGACAGCAATCAGCCCCAGCATTTT. The full variable domain, its missing parts supplied by reference TRBV19 and TRBJ1-5, is DGGITQSPKYLFRKEGQNVTLSCEQNLNHDAMYWYRQDPGQGLRLIYYSQIVNDFQKGDIAEGYSVSREKKESFPLTVTSAQKNPTAFYLCASKPGQDSNQPQHFGDGTRLSIL.

The chain links TRBV6-5 to TRBJ1-2; D is unclear. CDR1 is MNHEY and CDR2 is SVGAGI in the germline V gene. Trimming shortened V by 4 bases and J by 0 bases, and 6 bases separated the two germline ends. The CDR3 extends over 13 amino acids. The CDR3 loop reads CASSSAANYGYTF. Here the CDR3 DNA reads TGTGCCAGCAGTTCTGCGGCTAACTATGGCTACACCTTC.

The chain carries TRBV3-1 (or the pseudogene TRBV3-2) and TRBJ1-3; possible D gene TRBD1, 6 bases. The ends were cut back, 4 bases at V and 0 bases at J, with 22 bases in the middle. The CDR3 runs to 19 residues. Germline CDR1 LGHDT, CDR2 YNNKEL (reference sequence). The CDR3 here is CASSLSPRAGADSGNTIYF. The CDR3, as DNA: TGTGCCAGCAGCCTAAGTCCGCGGGCAGGGGCCGACTCTGGAAACACCATATATTTT.

The chain links TRBV7-2 to TRBJ2-1; TRBD2 might be the D (6 bases). Trimming pared 1 base from V and 7 bases from J, leaving 14 bases between. Germline lookup yields CDR1 SGHTA and CDR2 FQGNSA. The CDR3 covers 15 residues. CDR3: CASSLVGVGGNEQFF. The CDR3 region has the DNA TGTGCCAGCAGCTTAGTTGGGGTCGGAGGGAATGAGCAGTTCTTC.

This clone was seen once. In nucleotides, the CDR3 is TGTGCCAGCAGCCAATACAGGGCGGGCAGCAATCAGCCCCAGCATTTT. It translates to CASSQYRAGSNQPQHF. V and J are TRBV7-2 and TRBJ1-5; possible D gene TRBD1, 6 bases. This CDR3 is built from 16 residues. Germline lookup yields CDR1 SGHTA and CDR2 FQGNSA. Trimming cost V 5 bases and J 1 base, with 15 bases left between them.

This clone was recorded only once. The chain employs TRBV18 and TRBJ1-4; a weak D match, TRBD1 (5 bases). This CDR3 is built from 15 residues. Germline-derived CDR1 and CDR2 are KGHSH and LQKENI. Trimming removed 6 bases from V and 5 bases from J, with 16 bases in between. The CDR3: CASSRDSPPNEKLFF. The CDR3 coding sequence is TGTGCCAGCTCGCGAGACAGTCCACCAAATGAAAAACTGTTTTTT.

The CDR3 region has the DNA TGTGCCTGGGCGGGGGGTGAAAAACTGTTTTTT. Translation gives CAWAGGEKLFF. The chain links TRBV30 to TRBJ1-4; tentatively, D is TRBD1 (5 bases). The V end lost 5 bases, the J end lost 7 bases, and 8 bases lay between the germline ends. Germline V gives CDR1 GTSNPN, CDR2 SVGIG (reference sequence). The CDR3 consists of 11 residues.

This sequence joins TRBV3-1 (or the pseudogene TRBV3-2) and TRBJ1-1; 11 bases map to TRBD1. CDR1 is LGHDT, CDR2 YNNKEL, per germline (reference sequence). The CDR3 consists of 16 residues. Losses at the gene ends were 2 bases for V and 6 bases for J; bases not matched to a gene: 8. The CDR3 here is CASSQRRDRGTAEAFF. For the CDR3, the DNA is TGTGCCAGCAGCCAACGTCGGGACAGGGGGACAGCTGAAGCTTTCTTT.

CDR3 in amino acids: CASSIPTGDQPQHF. DNA of the CDR3: TGTGCCAGCAGTATTCCGACAGGGGACCAGCCCCAGCATTTT. The chain recombines TRBV28 with TRBJ1-5; 8 nucleotides match TRBD1. This CDR3 contains 14 residues. Germline values: CDR1 MDHEN, CDR2 SYDVKM. V lost 5 bases and J lost 7; bases outside the gene matches: 7.

This sequence joins TRBV12-1 and TRBJ1-1; the D call TRBD1 from the table was never checked on the DNA. TRBV12-1 is a recognized pseudogene. This CDR3 contains 11 residues. CDR3 nucleotides: TGTGCCAGCAGCTTCGGGACAGAAGCTTTCTTT. Amino acid sequence: CASSFGTEAFF.

The CDR3 loop is CATLGPGGTGELFF. As DNA, the CDR3 is TGTGCCACCCTTGGCCCGGGAGGGACCGGGGAGCTGTTTTTT. The chain uses TRBV24-1 and TRBJ2-2, with 8 nucleotides matching TRBD2. Germline V gene sequence: CDR1 KGHDR, CDR2 SFDVKD. With V trimmed by 9 bases and J by 5 bases, 7 bases remained unmatched. This CDR3 is 14 amino acids long.

The chain carries TRBV5-5 and TRBJ2-5, with D tentatively TRBD1 (6 bases). CDR1 and CDR2 from the germline V gene are SGHKS and YYEKEE (reference sequence). V shed 5 bases and J shed 3 bases, with 14 bases lying between them. CDR3 size: 14 residues. The CDR3 sequence: CASSSSRTEETQYF. The CDR3, as DNA: TGTGCCAGCAGTTCCTCCAGGACAGAAGAGACCCAGTACTTC.

The chain recombines TRBV12-5 with TRBJ2-1; 14 nucleotides line up with TRBD2. Germline V gene sequence: CDR1 LGHNT, CDR2 FRNRAP. The length of the CDR3 is 15 residues. V lost 3 bases and J lost 9; bases outside the gene matches: 4. The CDR3 loop reads CASGFGTSGSLEQFF. In DNA form, the CDR3 reads TGTGCTAGTGGTTTTGGGACTAGCGGGAGTCTTGAGCAGTTCTTC.

There are a few counts of this clone. The chain carries TRBV6-2 or TRBV6-3 and TRBJ1-2, with TRBD1 identical over 11 bases. Per germline, CDR1 MNHEY and CDR2 SVGEGT. This CDR3 spans 14 amino acids. The ends lost 5 bases at V and 4 bases at J; junction bases unmatched: 3. As DNA, the CDR3 is TGTGCCAGCAGTGGGACAGGGGGGACCTATGGCTACACCTTC. Translation: CASSGTGGTYGYTF.

The V and J genes are TRBV5-4 and TRBJ2-6; 8 nucleotides align to TRBD2. With 3 bases clipped from V and 1 base from J, the junction kept 12 bases outside the gene matches. The CDR3 loop spans 19 amino acids. CDR1 is SGHNT and CDR2 is YYREEE in the germline V gene (reference sequence). CDR3 sequence reads: CASSSDPVRGGSGANVLTF. CDR3 nucleotide sequence: TGTGCCAGCAGCTCGGACCCGGTTCGGGGGGGGTCTGGGGCCAACGTCCTGACTTTC.

This clone was counted only a few times. The rearrangement joins TRBV5-1 to TRBJ1-4; 7 bases are a match to TRBD1. The CDR3 totals 15 residues. Germline V gene sequence: CDR1 SGHRS, CDR2 YFSETQ. The V gene end was trimmed by 0 bases and the J gene end by 7 bases; junction bases not matched to a gene: 6. The CDR3 bases are TGCGCCAGCAGCTTGGGACAGGGACAAGGTGAAAAACTGTTTTTT. This sequence encodes CASSLGQGQGEKLFF.

V gene TRBV3-1 (or the pseudogene TRBV3-2) combines with J gene TRBJ1-1; TRBD1 is a possible D gene (5 bases). Germline assignment: CDR1 LGHDT and CDR2 YNNKEL (reference sequence). The CDR3 spans 14 residues. The V gene lost 5 bases and the J gene lost 13 bases, with 23 bases spanning the gap. CDR3 coding DNA: TGTGCCAGCAGCTCCACCCGAAACGGGGGATCGGATTTCTTT. Translating it yields CASSSTRNGGSDFF.

The chain employs TRBV2 and TRBJ1-2, with TRBD1 matching over 8 bases. J gave up 0 bases and V 5 bases, and 8 bases lay outside the gene matches. The CDR3 runs 16 residues. Germline-derived CDR1 and CDR2 are SNHLY and FYNNEI. The CDR3 nucleotides read TGTGCCAGCAGTAAGACAGGGGTCCTCGCTAACTATGGCTACACCTTC. Protein sequence: CASSKTGVLANYGYTF.

The V gene is TRBV5-1, the J gene TRBJ2-1; D is possibly TRBD2 (5 bases). This CDR3 is built from 13 residues. The germline gives CDR1 SGHRS, CDR2 YFSETQ. The ends were cut back, 7 bases at V and 5 bases at J, with 13 bases in the middle. The CDR3 coding sequence is TGCGCCAGCTCCCGTGAGGGCAACAATGAGCAGTTCTTC. The encoded protein is CASSREGNNEQFF.

The V gene is TRBV5-6, the J gene TRBJ2-2; TRBD1 matches 8 bases. V lost 3 bases, J lost 8 bases, and 9 bases stayed unmatched. The CDR3 loop spans 15 amino acids. Germline lookup yields CDR1 SGHDT and CDR2 YYEEEE. The CDR3 here is CASSWTPTGVGELFF. In nucleotides, the CDR3 is TGTGCCAGCAGCTGGACGCCGACAGGGGTTGGGGAGCTGTTTTTT.

This rearrangement joins TRBV14 to TRBJ2-5; 11 bases agree with TRBD2. CDR3 length: 16 amino acids. The junction had 5 bases not matched to a gene; V was cut back by 1 base and J by 4 bases. Germline assignment: CDR1 SGHDN and CDR2 FVKESK. In DNA form, the CDR3 reads TGTGCCAGCAGCCAAGGCTTTCTAGCGGGAGGAGAGACCCAGTACTTC. Translated, it gives CASSQGFLAGGETQYF.

The genes are TRBV29-1 and TRBJ2-7, with D perhaps matching TRBD1 (6 bases). In germline, CDR1 is SQVTM, CDR2 ANQGSEA. The CDR3 consists of 14 residues. With 6 bases removed from V and 0 bases from J, the gap between germline ends came to 15 bases. The CDR3, as DNA: TGCAGCGTCACAACAGGGACGCCCTCCTACGAGCAGTACTTC. It codes for CSVTTGTPSYEQYF.

The chain combines TRBV25-1 with TRBJ2-7; D might be TRBD2 (6 bases). V shed 3 bases and J shed 7 bases, with 13 bases lying between them. Per germline, CDR1 MGHDK and CDR2 SYGVNS. This CDR3 has 13 amino acids. CDR3 amino acids: CASSDGGSREQYV. The DNA for the CDR3 is TGTGCCAGCAGTGACGGGGGATCTAGGGAGCAGTACGTC.

This chain uses TRBV28 with TRBJ1-5, with a tentative D call TRBD1 (6 bases). The CDR3 spans 14 residues. The germline V gene encodes CDR1 MDHEN and CDR2 SYDVKM. V was pared by 4 bases and J by 3 bases, with 10 bases between. CDR3 loop: CASSSGQPNQPQHF. The CDR3 region has the DNA TGTGCCAGCAGTTCAGGACAGCCCAATCAGCCCCAGCATTTT.